This T cell receptor (beta chain) originates from a study of CD8+ T cells in alopecia areata. Looking at the study overall: It was oral tofacitinib, at 5 to 10 mg twice daily, that treated patients received.

Notes on this clone: Antigen specificity is unknown.

General observations from the study: Many expanded lesional clones stayed in scalp and blood while on tofacitinib.

Treatment specified: oral pan-JAK inhibitor, 5-10 mg twice daily. Germline assignment: CDR1 GTSNPN and CDR2 SVGIG (reference sequence). V was cut by 2 bases and J by 10 bases, with 15 bases left in between. This CDR3 has 13 amino acids. The authors extracted RNA and reverse transcribed it into cDNA as the sequencing template. The table came from immunoSEQ multiplex PCR; TCRdb's copy has only in-frame clones and leaves some out. The sample lists roughly 250,000 clones; around three fifths were seen once. This clonotype was sampled from a human donor with alopecia areata. Source: CD4+ T cells sorted from blood, taken around week 53, from a patient treated with tofacitinib. The V gene is TRBV30, the J gene TRBJ1-5; D unresolved. The CDR3 coding sequence is TGTGCCTGGAGTCCCAGTCGAGGGTCCCCCCAGCATTTT. It specifies CAWSPSRGSPQHF. The full variable domain, rest sourced from reference TRBV30 and TRBJ1-5, is SQTIHQWPATLVQPVGSPLSLECTVEGTSNPNLYWYRQAAGRGLQLLFYSVGIGQISSEVPQNLSASRPQDRQFILSSKKLLLSDSGFYLCAWSPSRGSPQHFGDGTRLSIL.